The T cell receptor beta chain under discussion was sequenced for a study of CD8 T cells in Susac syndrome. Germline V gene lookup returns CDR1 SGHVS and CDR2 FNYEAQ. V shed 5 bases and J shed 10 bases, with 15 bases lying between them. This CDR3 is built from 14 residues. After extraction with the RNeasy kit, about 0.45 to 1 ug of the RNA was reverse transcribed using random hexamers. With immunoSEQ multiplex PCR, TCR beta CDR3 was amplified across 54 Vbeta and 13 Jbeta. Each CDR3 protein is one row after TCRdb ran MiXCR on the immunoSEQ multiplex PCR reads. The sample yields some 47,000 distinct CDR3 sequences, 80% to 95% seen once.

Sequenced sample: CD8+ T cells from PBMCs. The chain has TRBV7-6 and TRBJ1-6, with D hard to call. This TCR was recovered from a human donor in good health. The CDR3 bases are TGTGCCAGCAGCCGCCTTGGGGTCGGATCACCCCTCCACTTT. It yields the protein CASSRLGVGSPLHF.